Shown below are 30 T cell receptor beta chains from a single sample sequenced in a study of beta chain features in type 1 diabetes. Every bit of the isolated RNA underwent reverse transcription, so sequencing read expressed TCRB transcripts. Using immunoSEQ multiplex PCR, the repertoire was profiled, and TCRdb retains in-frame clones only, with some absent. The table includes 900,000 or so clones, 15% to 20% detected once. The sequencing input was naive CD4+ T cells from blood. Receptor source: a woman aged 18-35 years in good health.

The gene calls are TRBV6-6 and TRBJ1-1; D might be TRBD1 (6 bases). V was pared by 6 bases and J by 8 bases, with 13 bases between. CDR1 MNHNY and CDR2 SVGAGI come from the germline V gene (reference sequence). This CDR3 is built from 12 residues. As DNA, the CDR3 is TGTGCCAGCAGGGACGGGGGGGCGGAAGCTTTCTTT. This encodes CASRDGGAEAFF.

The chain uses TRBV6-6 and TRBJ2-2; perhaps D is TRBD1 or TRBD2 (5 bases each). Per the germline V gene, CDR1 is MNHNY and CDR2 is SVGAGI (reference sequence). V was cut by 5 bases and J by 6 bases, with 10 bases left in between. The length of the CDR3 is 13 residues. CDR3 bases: TGTGCCAGCAGTCTCGGGACCGCCGGGGAGCTGTTTTTT. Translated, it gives CASSLGTAGELFF.

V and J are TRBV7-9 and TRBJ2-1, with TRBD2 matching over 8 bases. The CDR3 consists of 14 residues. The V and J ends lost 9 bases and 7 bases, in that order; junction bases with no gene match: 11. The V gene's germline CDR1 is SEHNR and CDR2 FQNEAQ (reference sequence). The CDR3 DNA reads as TGTGCCAGTACCTCGGGAGGGCCAAAGAATGAGCAGTTCTTC. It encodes CASTSGGPKNEQFF. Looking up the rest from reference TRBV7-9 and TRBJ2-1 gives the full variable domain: DTGVSQNPRHKITKRGQNVTFRCDPISEHNRLYWYRQTLGQGPEFLTYFQNEAQLEKSRLLSDRFSAERPKGSFSTLEIQRTEQGDSAMYLCASTSGGPKNEQFFGPGTRLTVL.

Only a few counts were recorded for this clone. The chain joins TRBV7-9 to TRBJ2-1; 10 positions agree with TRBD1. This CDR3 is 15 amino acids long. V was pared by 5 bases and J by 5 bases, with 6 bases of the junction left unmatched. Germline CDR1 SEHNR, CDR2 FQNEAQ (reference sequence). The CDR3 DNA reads TGTGCCAGCAGCCTGGGACAGGGGTTAAACAATGAGCAGTTCTTC. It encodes CASSLGQGLNNEQFF.

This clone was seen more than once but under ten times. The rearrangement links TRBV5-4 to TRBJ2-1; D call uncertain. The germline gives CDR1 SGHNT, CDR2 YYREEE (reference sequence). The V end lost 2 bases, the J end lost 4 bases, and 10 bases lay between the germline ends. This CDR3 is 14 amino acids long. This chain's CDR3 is CASSFNGNYNEQFF. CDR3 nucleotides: TGTGCCAGCAGCTTTAACGGAAATTACAATGAGCAGTTCTTC.

CDR3 protein: CASSSSGLAGGPDTGELFF. CDR3 nucleotides: TGTGCCAGCAGCTCCTCTGGACTAGCGGGAGGGCCCGATACCGGGGAGCTGTTTTTT. The chain recombines TRBV13 with TRBJ2-2, with 15 bases fitting TRBD2. The ends lost 4 bases at V and 5 bases at J; junction bases unmatched: 11. The CDR3 is 19 amino acids. Germline CDR1 reads PRHDT; CDR2 reads FYEKMQ (reference sequence).

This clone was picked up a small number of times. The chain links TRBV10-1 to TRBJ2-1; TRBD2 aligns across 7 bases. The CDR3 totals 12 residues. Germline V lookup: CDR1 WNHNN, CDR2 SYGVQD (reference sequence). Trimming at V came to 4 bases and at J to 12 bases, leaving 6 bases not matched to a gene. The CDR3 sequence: CASSAASGGQFF. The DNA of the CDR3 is TGCGCCAGCAGTGCCGCTTCGGGGGGGCAGTTCTTC.

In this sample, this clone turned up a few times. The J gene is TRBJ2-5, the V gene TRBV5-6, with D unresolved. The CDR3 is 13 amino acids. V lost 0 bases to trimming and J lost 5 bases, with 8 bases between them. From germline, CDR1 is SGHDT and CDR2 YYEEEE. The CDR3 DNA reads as TGTGCCAGCAGCTTGGGCGGACGGGAGACCCAGTACTTC. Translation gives CASSLGGRETQYF.

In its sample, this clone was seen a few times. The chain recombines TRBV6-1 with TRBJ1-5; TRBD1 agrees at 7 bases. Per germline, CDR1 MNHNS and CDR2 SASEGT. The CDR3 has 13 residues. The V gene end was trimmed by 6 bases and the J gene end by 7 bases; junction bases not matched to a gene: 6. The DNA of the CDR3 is TGTGCCAGCAGCGCGGACAGGATCCAGCCCCAGCATTTT. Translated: CASSADRIQPQHF.

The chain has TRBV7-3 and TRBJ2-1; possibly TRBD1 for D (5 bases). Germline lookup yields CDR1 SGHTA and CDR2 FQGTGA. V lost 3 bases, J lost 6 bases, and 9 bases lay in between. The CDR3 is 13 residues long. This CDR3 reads CASSLTDLNEQFF. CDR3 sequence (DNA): TGTGCCAGCAGCTTGACAGACCTCAATGAGCAGTTCTTC. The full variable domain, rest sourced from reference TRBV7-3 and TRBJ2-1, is GAGVSQTPSNKVTEKGKYVELRCDPISGHTALYWYRQSLGQGPEFLIYFQGTGAADDSGLPNDRFFAVRPEGSVSTLKIQRTERGDSAVYLCASSLTDLNEQFFGPGTRLTVL.

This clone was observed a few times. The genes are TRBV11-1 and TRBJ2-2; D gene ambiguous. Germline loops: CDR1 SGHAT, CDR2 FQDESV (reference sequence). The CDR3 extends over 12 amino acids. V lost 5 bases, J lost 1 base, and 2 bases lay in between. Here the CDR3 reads CASSRNTGELFF. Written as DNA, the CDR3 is TGTGCCAGCAGCCGGAACACCGGGGAGCTGTTTTTT.

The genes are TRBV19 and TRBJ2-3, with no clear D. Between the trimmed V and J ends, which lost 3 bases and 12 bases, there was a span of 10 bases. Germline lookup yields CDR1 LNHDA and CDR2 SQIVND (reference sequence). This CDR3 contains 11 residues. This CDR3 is CASSMVGTQYF. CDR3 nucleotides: TGTGCCAGTAGTATGGTGGGTACACAGTATTTT. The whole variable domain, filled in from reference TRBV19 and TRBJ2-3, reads DGGITQSPKYLFRKEGQNVTLSCEQNLNHDAMYWYRQDPGQGLRLIYYSQIVNDFQKGDIAEGYSVSREKKESFPLTVTSAQKNPTAFYLCASSMVGTQYFGPGTRLTVL.

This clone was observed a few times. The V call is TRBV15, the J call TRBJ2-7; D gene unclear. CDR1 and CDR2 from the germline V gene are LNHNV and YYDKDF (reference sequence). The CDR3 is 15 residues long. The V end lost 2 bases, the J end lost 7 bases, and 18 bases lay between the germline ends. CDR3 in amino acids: CATSRKSGRVGEQYF. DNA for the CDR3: TGTGCCACCAGCAGAAAGAGTGGTAGGGTGGGGGAGCAGTACTTC.

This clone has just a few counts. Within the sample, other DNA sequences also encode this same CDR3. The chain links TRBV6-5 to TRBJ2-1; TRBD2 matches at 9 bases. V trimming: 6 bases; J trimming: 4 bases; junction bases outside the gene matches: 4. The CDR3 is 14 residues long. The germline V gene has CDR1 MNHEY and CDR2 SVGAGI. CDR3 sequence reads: CASSRTSGYNEQFF. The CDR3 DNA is TGTGCCAGCAGCCGAACTAGCGGGTACAATGAGCAGTTCTTC.

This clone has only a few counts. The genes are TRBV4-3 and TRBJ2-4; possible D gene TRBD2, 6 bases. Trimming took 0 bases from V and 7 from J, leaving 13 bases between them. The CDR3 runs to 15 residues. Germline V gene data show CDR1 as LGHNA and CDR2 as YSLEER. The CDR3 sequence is CASSQEVTSGNIQYF. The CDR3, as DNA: TGCGCCAGCAGCCAAGAGGTGACGAGCGGGAACATTCAGTACTTC.

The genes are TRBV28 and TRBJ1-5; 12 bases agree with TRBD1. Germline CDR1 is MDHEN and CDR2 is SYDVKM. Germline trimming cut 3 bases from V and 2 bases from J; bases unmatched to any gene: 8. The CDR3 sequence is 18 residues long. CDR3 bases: TGTGCCAGCAGTTTGTTGGGACAGGGGGCGCGAGGCAATCAGCCCCAGCATTTT. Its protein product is CASSLLGQGARGNQPQHF.

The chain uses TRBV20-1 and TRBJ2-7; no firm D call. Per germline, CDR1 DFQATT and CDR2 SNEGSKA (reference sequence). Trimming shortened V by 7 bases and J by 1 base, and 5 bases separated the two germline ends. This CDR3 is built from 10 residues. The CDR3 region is CSVGSYEQYF. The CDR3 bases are TGCAGTGTTGGATCCTACGAGCAGTACTTC.

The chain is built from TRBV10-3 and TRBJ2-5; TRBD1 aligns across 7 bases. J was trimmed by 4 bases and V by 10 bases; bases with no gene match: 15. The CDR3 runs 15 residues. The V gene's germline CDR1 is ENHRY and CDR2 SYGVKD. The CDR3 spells CATRQETSGGETQYF. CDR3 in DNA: TGTGCCACCAGACAAGAGACTTCAGGGGGAGAGACCCAGTACTTC.

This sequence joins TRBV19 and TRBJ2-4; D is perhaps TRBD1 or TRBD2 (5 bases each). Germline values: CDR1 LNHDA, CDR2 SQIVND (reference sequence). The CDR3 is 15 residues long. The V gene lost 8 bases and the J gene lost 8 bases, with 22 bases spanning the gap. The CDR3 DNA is TGTGCCAGTTCCAGGAGGATCGGGGACGTAGACATTCAGTACTTC. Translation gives CASSRRIGDVDIQYF.

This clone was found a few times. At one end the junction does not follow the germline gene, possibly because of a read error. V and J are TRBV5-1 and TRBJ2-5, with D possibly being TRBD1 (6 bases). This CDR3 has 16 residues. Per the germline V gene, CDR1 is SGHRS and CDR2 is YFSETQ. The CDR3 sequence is CASSPPRWDKQETRYF. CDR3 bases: TGCGCCAGCAGCCCGCCACGATGGGACAAGCAAGAGACCCGGTACTTC.

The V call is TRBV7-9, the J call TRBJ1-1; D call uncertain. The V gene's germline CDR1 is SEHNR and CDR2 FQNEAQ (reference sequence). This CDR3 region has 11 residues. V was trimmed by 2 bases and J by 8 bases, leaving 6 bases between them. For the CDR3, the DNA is TGTGCCAGCAGCTTATTGGGCGAAGCTTTCTTT. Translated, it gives CASSLLGEAFF.

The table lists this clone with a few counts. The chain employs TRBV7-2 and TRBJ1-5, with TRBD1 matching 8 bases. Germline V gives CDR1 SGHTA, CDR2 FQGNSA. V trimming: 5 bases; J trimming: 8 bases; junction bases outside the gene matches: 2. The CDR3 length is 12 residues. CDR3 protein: CASSVQGEPQHF. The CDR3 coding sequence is TGTGCCAGCAGCGTACAGGGGGAGCCCCAGCATTTT. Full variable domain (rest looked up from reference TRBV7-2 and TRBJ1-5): GAGVSQSPSNKVTEKGKDVELRCDPISGHTALYWYRQSLGQGLEFLIYFQGNSAPDKSGLPSDRFSAERTGGSVSTLTIQRTQQEDSAVYLCASSVQGEPQHFGDGTRLSIL.

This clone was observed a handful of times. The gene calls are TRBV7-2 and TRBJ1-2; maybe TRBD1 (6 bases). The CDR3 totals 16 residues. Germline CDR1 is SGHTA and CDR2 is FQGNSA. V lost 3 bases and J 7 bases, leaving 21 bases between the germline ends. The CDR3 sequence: CASSLTSRRGVSGYTF. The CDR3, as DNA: TGTGCCAGCAGCTTGACCTCCCGTAGGGGGGTTAGTGGCTACACCTTC.

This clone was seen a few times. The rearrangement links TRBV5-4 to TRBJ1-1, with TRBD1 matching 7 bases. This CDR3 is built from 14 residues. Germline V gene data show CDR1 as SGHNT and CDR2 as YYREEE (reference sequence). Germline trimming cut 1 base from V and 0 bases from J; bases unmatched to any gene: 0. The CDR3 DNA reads TGTGCCAGCAGCTTGACAGGGGTGAACACTGAAGCTTTCTTT. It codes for CASSLTGVNTEAFF.

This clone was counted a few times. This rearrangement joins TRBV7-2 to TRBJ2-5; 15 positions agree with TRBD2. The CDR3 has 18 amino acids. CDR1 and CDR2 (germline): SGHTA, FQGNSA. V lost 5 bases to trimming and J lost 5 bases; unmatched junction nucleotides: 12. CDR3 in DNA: TGTGCCAGCAGCCTACTACCGGGACTAGCGGGAGGAGGGGAGACCCAGTACTTC. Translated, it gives CASSLLPGLAGGGETQYF.

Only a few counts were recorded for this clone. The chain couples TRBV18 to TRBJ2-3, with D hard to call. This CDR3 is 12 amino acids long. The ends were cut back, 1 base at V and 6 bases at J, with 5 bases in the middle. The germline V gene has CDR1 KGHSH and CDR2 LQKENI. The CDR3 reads CASSPQLDTQYF. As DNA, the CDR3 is TGTGCCAGCTCACCACAGTTGGATACGCAGTATTTT.

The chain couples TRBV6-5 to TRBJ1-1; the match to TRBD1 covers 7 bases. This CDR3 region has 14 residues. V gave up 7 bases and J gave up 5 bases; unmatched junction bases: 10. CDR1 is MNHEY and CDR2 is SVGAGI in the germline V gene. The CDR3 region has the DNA TGTGCCAGCAAAACAGGGGCCCACTCTACTGAAGCTTTCTTT. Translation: CASKTGAHSTEAFF.

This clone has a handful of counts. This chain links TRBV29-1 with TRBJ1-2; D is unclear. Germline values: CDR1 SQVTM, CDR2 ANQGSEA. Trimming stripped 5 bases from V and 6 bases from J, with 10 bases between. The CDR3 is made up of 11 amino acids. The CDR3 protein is CSVQGVDGYTF. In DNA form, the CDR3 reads TGCAGCGTTCAAGGTGTTGATGGCTACACCTTC. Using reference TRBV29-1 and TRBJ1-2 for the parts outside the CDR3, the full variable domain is SAVISQKPSRDICQRGTSLTIQCQVDSQVTMMFWYRQQPGQSLTLIATANQGSEATYESGFVIDKFPISRPNLTFSTLTVSNMSPEDSSIYLCSVQGVDGYTFGSGTRLTVV.

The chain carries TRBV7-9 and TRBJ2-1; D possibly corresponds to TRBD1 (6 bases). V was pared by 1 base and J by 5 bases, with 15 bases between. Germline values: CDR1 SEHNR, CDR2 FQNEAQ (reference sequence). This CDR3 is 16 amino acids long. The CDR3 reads CASSLVVSGHNNEQFF. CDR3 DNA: TGTGCCAGCAGCTTAGTGGTCTCGGGACATAACAATGAGCAGTTCTTC. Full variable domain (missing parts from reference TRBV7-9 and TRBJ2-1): DTGVSQNPRHKITKRGQNVTFRCDPISEHNRLYWYRQTLGQGPEFLTYFQNEAQLEKSRLLSDRFSAERPKGSFSTLEIQRTEQGDSAMYLCASSLVVSGHNNEQFFGPGTRLTVL.

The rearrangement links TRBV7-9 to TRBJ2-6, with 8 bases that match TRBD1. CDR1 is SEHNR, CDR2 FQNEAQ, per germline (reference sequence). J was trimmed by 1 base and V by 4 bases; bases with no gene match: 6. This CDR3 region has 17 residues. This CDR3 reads CASSYPRGRSGANVLTF. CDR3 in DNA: TGTGCCAGCAGCTATCCCAGGGGGCGGTCTGGGGCCAACGTCCTGACTTTC.